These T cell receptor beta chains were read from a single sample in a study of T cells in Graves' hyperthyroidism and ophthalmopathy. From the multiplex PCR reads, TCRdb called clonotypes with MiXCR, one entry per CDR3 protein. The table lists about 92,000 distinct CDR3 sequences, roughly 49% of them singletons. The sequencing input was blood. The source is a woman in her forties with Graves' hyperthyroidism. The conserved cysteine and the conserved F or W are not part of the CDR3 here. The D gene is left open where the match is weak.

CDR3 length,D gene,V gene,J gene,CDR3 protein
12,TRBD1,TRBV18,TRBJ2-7,ASSLQTGDYEQY
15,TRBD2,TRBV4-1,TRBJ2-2,ASSLGTSGCSTGELF
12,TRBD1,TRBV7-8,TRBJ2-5,ASRPTQGAETQY
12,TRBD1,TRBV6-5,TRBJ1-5,ASRFRQGRQPQH
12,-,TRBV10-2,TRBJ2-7,ASSEPDRTYEQY
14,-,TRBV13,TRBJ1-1,ASSLGPPEMNTEAF
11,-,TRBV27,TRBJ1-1,ASSWRGSSEAF
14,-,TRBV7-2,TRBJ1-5,ASSPRGGPVSQPQH
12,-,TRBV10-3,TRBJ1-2,AISESISNYGYT
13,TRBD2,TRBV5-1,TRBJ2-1,ASSLASGRADEQF
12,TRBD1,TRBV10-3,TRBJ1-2,AIRGTGINYGYT
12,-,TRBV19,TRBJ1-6,ASSVRDGNSPLH
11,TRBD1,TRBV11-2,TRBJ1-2,ASSGTGGHGYT
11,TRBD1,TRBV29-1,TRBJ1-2,SVGTGGNYGHT
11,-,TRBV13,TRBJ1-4,ASSLGGSEKLF
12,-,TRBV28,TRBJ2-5,ASSFSGRMETQY
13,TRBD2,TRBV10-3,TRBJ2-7,ATVPGLAFTYEQY
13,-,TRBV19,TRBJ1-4,ASSSYTGGDEKLF
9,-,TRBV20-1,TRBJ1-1,SSTVNTEAF
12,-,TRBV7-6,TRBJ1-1,ASSLAGGVTEAF
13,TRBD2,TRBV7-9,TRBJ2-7,ASSFGGGPIYEQY
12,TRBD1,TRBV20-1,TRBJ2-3,SARDGYRGDTQY
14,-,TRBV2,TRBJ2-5,ASIPGAGRIQETQY
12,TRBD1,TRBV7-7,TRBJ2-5,ASSLRTGGETQY
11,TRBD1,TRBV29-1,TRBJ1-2,SVDRTGPTRYT
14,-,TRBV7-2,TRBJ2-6,ASSLRAGSGANVLT
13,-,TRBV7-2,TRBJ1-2,ASSQDRGQRYGYT
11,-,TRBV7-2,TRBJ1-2,ASSLAHTYGYT
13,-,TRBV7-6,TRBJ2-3,ASTQGGVSTDTQY
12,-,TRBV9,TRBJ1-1,ASSVGSGLSEAF
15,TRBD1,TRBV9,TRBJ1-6,ASSSGTGYSDNSPLH
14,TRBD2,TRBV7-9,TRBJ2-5,ASSPLAGGRVETQY
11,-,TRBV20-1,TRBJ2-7,SVHRDTNYEQY
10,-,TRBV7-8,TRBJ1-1,ASRRTGQRAL
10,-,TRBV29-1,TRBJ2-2,SVAGGTGELF
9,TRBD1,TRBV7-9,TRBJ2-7,ASSVEDRAI
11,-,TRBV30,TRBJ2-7,AWSGGIGYEQY
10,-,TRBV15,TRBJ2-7,AIIRGGYEQY
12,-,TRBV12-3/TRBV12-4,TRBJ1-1,ASSSGAGFTEAF
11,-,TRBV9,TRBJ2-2,ASSGVSTGELF
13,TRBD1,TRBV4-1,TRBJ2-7,ASSQGGQPDYEQY
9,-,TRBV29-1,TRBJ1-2,SVTSGVAYT
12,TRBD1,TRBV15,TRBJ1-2,ATSRGQGTYGYT
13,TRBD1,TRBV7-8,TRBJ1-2,ASSFTDRVKYGYT
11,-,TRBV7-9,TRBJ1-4,ASSALNNEKLF
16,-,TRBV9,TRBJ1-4,ASSGQGDGGSYNEKLF
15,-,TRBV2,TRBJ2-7,ASSSLNRASFSYEQY